These 21 T cell receptor beta chains originate from one sample sequenced in a study of blood T cell repertoires in COVID-19. Sequencing used immunoSEQ multiplex PCR; TCRdb keeps in-frame clones, though not all of them. The sample carries around 180,000 clones, approximately 88% recorded once. Sequences were obtained from peripheral blood. The receptors shown here come from a woman in her 30s with acute or convalescent COVID-19.

The gene calls are TRBV18 and TRBJ2-7; 7 positions agree with TRBD1. Germline CDR1 reads KGHSH; CDR2 reads LQKENI. The trim removed 2 bases at V and 7 bases at J, leaving 8 bases unmatched. CDR3 length: 14 residues. The chain's CDR3 is CASSPATGLGEQYF. DNA of the CDR3: TGTGCCAGCTCACCAGCGACAGGGCTAGGGGAGCAGTACTTC.

J is TRBJ2-3 and V is TRBV27; 8 nucleotides line up with TRBD1. The V and J ends lost 0 bases and 11 bases, in that order; junction bases with no gene match: 16. The germline V gene has CDR1 MNHEY and CDR2 SMNVEV (reference sequence). This CDR3 has 17 amino acids. The CDR3 sequence is CASSLSQGQAFPFGQYF. DNA of the CDR3: TGTGCCAGCAGTTTATCGCAGGGACAGGCATTCCCCTTTGGGCAGTATTTT.

This clone was found a few times. The rearrangement uses TRBV5-1 and TRBJ1-4; 7 bases agree with TRBD1. After removal of 6 bases from V and 11 bases from J, the junction contained 13 bases not matched to a gene. The CDR3 is 14 residues long. Germline assignment: CDR1 SGHRS and CDR2 YFSETQ. CDR3 residues: CASKEPGGAEKLFF. In DNA form, the CDR3 reads TGCGCCAGCAAGGAACCAGGGGGAGCGGAGAAACTGTTTTTT.

This sequence joins TRBV9 and TRBJ2-5; D is ambiguous. The CDR3 covers 13 residues. Per germline, CDR1 SGDLS and CDR2 YYNGEE. Trimming removed 0 bases from V and 7 bases from J, with 10 bases in between. DNA of the CDR3: TGTGCCAGCAGCGTAGACCTCGCGTCGACCCAGTACTTC. Encoded protein: CASSVDLASTQYF.

The rearrangement uses TRBV6-5 and TRBJ1-1, with 7 positions matching TRBD1. The CDR3 has 13 amino acids. Germline CDR1 is MNHEY and CDR2 is SVGAGI. The V and J ends lost 6 bases and 4 bases, in that order; junction bases with no gene match: 5. Written as DNA, the CDR3 is TGTGCCAGCAGCCAGGGGGTGAGCACTGAAGCTTTCTTT. Translated: CASSQGVSTEAFF.

This chain joins TRBV9 and TRBJ2-7, with a tentative D call TRBD2 (5 bases). This CDR3 comprises 14 residues. V was trimmed by 3 bases and J by 6 bases, leaving 16 bases between them. Per the germline V gene, CDR1 is SGDLS and CDR2 is YYNGEE. The CDR3 DNA is TGTGCCAGCAGCGAACATCCGGAGGCCACCGAGCAGTACTTC. Its translation: CASSEHPEATEQYF.

The rearrangement links TRBV5-1 to TRBJ2-7; TRBD1 might be the D (6 bases). V was trimmed by 4 bases and J by 4 bases, leaving 15 bases between them. The CDR3 runs 14 residues. Germline CDR1 SGHRS, CDR2 YFSETQ. Here the CDR3 DNA reads TGCGCCAGCAGCAAACCGGGACAAATGTACGAGCAGTACTTC. This translates into CASSKPGQMYEQYF.

The chain joins TRBV28 to TRBJ2-1, with TRBD1 matching over 9 bases. This CDR3 contains 15 residues. With 3 bases clipped from V and 4 bases from J, the junction kept 4 bases outside the gene matches. Per germline, CDR1 MDHEN and CDR2 SYDVKM. As DNA, the CDR3 is TGTGCCAGCAGTTTGTCGGGACAGGGATACAATGAGCAGTTCTTC. Translating gives CASSLSGQGYNEQFF.

This chain connects TRBV5-1 to TRBJ2-5; the D is unclear. V was cut by 0 bases and J by 3 bases, with 15 bases left in between. CDR1 and CDR2 from the germline V gene are SGHRS and YFSETQ. The CDR3 contains 16 residues. CDR3: CASSLEAAGSEETQYF. For the CDR3, the DNA is TGCGCCAGCAGCTTGGAAGCTGCCGGGTCGGAAGAGACCCAGTACTTC.

The chain joins TRBV2 to TRBJ2-1; 10 nucleotides match TRBD2. CDR1 SNHLY and CDR2 FYNNEI come from the germline V gene. After removal of 2 bases from V and 6 bases from J, the junction contained 4 bases not matched to a gene. This CDR3 has 15 residues. This CDR3 reads CASSERLAGANEQFF. The DNA for the CDR3 is TGTGCCAGCAGTGAACGGCTAGCGGGAGCCAATGAGCAGTTCTTC. The full variable domain, in which reference TRBV2 and TRBJ2-1 provide the parts outside the CDR3, is EPEVTQTPSHQVTQMGQEVILRCVPISNHLYFYWYRQILGQKVEFLVSFYNNEISEKSEIFDDQFSVERPDGSNFTLKIRSTKLEDSAMYFCASSERLAGANEQFFGPGTRLTVL.

This chain joins TRBV6-2 or TRBV6-3 and TRBJ2-3; D is unclear. Per germline, CDR1 MNHEY and CDR2 SVGEGT. V was trimmed by 4 bases and J by 6 bases, leaving 5 bases between them. The CDR3 sequence is 11 residues long. CDR3 loop: CASSLADTQYF. In DNA form, the CDR3 reads TGTGCCAGCAGTTTAGCTGATACGCAGTATTTT.

The gene calls are TRBV27 and TRBJ2-2, with 12 bases aligning to TRBD2. V shed 5 bases and J 8 bases; nucleotides not matched to a gene: 3. Germline V gene sequence: CDR1 MNHEY, CDR2 SMNVEV (reference sequence). CDR3 size: 14 residues. CDR3 DNA: TGTGCCAGCAGTGTTGGACTAGCGGGAGGGGAGCTGTTTTTT. This gives the protein CASSVGLAGGELFF.

The chain couples TRBV5-1 to TRBJ2-3; D is ambiguous. The CDR3 covers 13 residues. Germline V gene sequence: CDR1 SGHRS, CDR2 YFSETQ. Trimming stripped 7 bases from V and 3 bases from J, with 12 bases between. CDR3 nucleotide sequence: TGCGCCAGCTACAGAAGTCAGACAGATACGCAGTATTTT. Its translation is CASYRSQTDTQYF.

The chain has TRBV19 and TRBJ1-5; 7 nucleotides align to TRBD1. The CDR3 loop spans 16 amino acids. Looked up from germline, CDR1 is LNHDA and CDR2 is SQIVND (reference sequence). J gave up 2 bases and V 2 bases, and 6 bases lay outside the gene matches. CDR3 residues: CASSIRGGTGNQPQHF. CDR3 nucleotides: TGTGCCAGTAGTATAAGGGGCGGGACAGGCAATCAGCCCCAGCATTTT.

The V gene is TRBV12-3 or TRBV12-4, the J gene TRBJ2-7; the D gene is possibly TRBD1 (5 bases). This CDR3 has 13 residues. V was cut by 3 bases and J by 6 bases, with 12 bases left in between. The CDR3 DNA follows: TGTGCCAGCAGTTTGGCAGGGTTACGCGAGCAGTACTTC. It is translated as CASSLAGLREQYF.

V and J are TRBV11-2 and TRBJ2-5; D may be TRBD2 (6 bases). The CDR3 sequence is 14 residues long. Germline values: CDR1 SGHAT, CDR2 FQNNGV. V was trimmed by 8 bases and J by 4 bases, leaving 17 bases between them. The CDR3 DNA reads TGTGCCAGCTCGGATCGACTAGTTTCAGAGACCCAGTACTTC. Protein product: CASSDRLVSETQYF.

J is TRBJ1-5 and V is TRBV19; a possible D gene is TRBD1 (6 bases). Trimming took 10 bases from V and 0 from J, leaving 16 bases between them. This CDR3 has 15 amino acids. CDR1 and CDR2 (germline): LNHDA, SQIVND (reference sequence). The DNA for the CDR3 is TGTGCCACCAGACAGGCCCCCATTAGCAATCAGCCCCAGCATTTT. This encodes CATRQAPISNQPQHF.

DNA for the CDR3: TGTGCCAGCAGCTTAGTTGGGACAGGGTGTCTCACCTTC. It translates to CASSLVGTGCLTF. The V and J genes are TRBV7-9 and TRBJ1-2; 9 positions agree with TRBD1. Trimming removed 1 base from V and 13 bases from J; junction bases left unmatched: 7. The CDR3 consists of 13 residues. From germline, CDR1 is SEHNR and CDR2 FQNEAQ (reference sequence). The whole variable domain, filled in from reference TRBV7-9 and TRBJ1-2, reads DTGVSQNPRHKITKRGQNVTFRCDPISEHNRLYWYRQTLGQGPEFLTYFQNEAQLEKSRLLSDRFSAERPKGSFSTLEIQRTEQGDSAMYLCASSLVGTGCLTFGSGTRLTVV.

The CDR3 region has the DNA TGTGCCAGCCGGGAGGGCATTTTCAATGAGCAGTTCTTC. The encoded protein is CASREGIFNEQFF. The chain has TRBV14 and TRBJ2-1; 8 bases fit TRBD2. The CDR3 runs 13 residues. Trimming removed 8 bases from V and 6 bases from J; junction bases left unmatched: 6. Germline V gene data show CDR1 as SGHDN and CDR2 as FVKESK.

The sample holds one count of this clone. The chain carries TRBV6-5 and TRBJ2-1; TRBD1 is a possible D gene (6 bases). This CDR3 spans 14 amino acids. Germline CDR1 and CDR2: MNHEY and SVGAGI. V was clipped by 4 bases and J by 3 bases, with 10 bases between them. In DNA form, the CDR3 reads TGTGCCAGCAGTTCACAGACAGGCTACAATGAGCAGTTCTTC. The encoded protein is CASSSQTGYNEQFF.

This chain connects TRBV3-1 (or the pseudogene TRBV3-2) to TRBJ2-3, with 10 bases lining up with TRBD2. The germline CDR1 and CDR2 sequences are LGHDT and YNNKEL (reference sequence). The V segment lost 0 bases and the J segment 5 bases; nucleotides outside the gene matches: 8. The CDR3 length is 17 residues. CDR3 in DNA: TGTGCCAGCAGCCAAGATCGGCTAGCGGGAGTACTAGATACGCAGTATTTT. Translating it yields CASSQDRLAGVLDTQYF.